This entry lists 17 T cell receptor beta chains sequenced from one sample in a study of shared clonotypes between healthy human individuals. TCRdb's table, derived via immunoSEQ multiplex PCR, lists solely in-frame clones and lacks some. The table includes more than 550,000 clones, around 91% detected once. Sequenced material: memory CD8+ T cells from PBMCs. The subset denotes: CD45RO+ cells pooled with CCR7-negative TemRA cells. The source of these receptors is a man between 18 and 35 years old in good health. Some clones in this sample may be carry-over from other donors' samples.

The genes are TRBV27 and TRBJ2-2; 8 positions agree with TRBD1. Germline V gives CDR1 MNHEY, CDR2 SMNVEV (reference sequence). J gave up 8 bases and V 5 bases, and 10 bases lay outside the gene matches. The CDR3 loop spans 15 amino acids. The DNA for the CDR3 is TGTGCCAGCAGTCAGGGGGCGGGTGGAAGGGGGGAGCTGTTTTTT. It codes for CASSQGAGGRGELFF.

The rearrangement uses TRBV28 and TRBJ2-7; 7 nucleotides line up with TRBD2. Germline V gene data show CDR1 as MDHEN and CDR2 as SYDVKM. V was clipped by 7 bases and J by 3 bases; unmatched bases: 9. This CDR3 has 14 residues. CDR3 sequence reads: CASKAAGEDYEQYF. The CDR3 DNA reads TGTGCCAGCAAGGCGGCGGGAGAGGACTACGAGCAGTACTTC.

This clone was seen a single time. Other nucleotide sequences in the sample specify the same CDR3. The CDR3 DNA reads as TGTGCCAGCAGCCCGCCGGCAACTAATGAAAAACTGTTTTTT. Its translation is CASSPPATNEKLFF. V and J are TRBV7-9 and TRBJ1-4; no clear D. V lost 5 bases, J lost 0 bases, and 7 bases lay in between. Germline assignment: CDR1 SEHNR and CDR2 FQNEAQ (reference sequence). The CDR3 length is 14 residues.

This chain joins TRBV9 and TRBJ2-1; 9 bases map to TRBD2. Germline trimming cut 1 base from V and 0 bases from J; bases unmatched to any gene: 11. Germline V gene sequence: CDR1 SGDLS, CDR2 YYNGEE. CDR3 length equals 19 residues. This chain's CDR3 is CASSVSGTSFRRSYNEQFF. Written as DNA, the CDR3 is TGTGCCAGCAGCGTATCCGGGACTAGCTTCCGACGCTCCTACAATGAGCAGTTCTTC.

V and J are TRBV28 and TRBJ1-2, with D unclear. The CDR3 runs to 12 residues. V lost 3 bases to trimming and J lost 8 bases, with 10 bases between them. In germline, CDR1 is MDHEN, CDR2 SYDVKM. CDR3 amino acids: CASSLAGSGYTF. For the CDR3, the DNA is TGTGCCAGCAGTTTGGCAGGATCCGGCTACACCTTC.

The chain links TRBV6-1 to TRBJ1-1; 7 positions match TRBD1. This CDR3 has 15 residues. Germline loops: CDR1 MNHNS, CDR2 SASEGT. The trim removed 7 bases at V and 0 bases at J, leaving 8 bases unmatched. The CDR3, as DNA: TGTGCCAGCACTTCAGGGGGGTTTATGAACACTGAAGCTTTCTTT. This sequence encodes CASTSGGFMNTEAFF.

The gene calls are TRBV19 and TRBJ1-2; the match to TRBD1 covers 9 bases. CDR3 length equals 13 residues. Germline V lookup: CDR1 LNHDA, CDR2 SQIVND (reference sequence). Losses at the gene ends were 5 bases for V and 6 bases for J; bases not matched to a gene: 4. This CDR3 reads CASSPRQGDGYTF. DNA of the CDR3: TGTGCCAGTAGTCCCCGACAGGGGGATGGCTACACCTTC. The variable domain in full, completed from reference TRBV19 and TRBJ1-2, reads DGGITQSPKYLFRKEGQNVTLSCEQNLNHDAMYWYRQDPGQGLRLIYYSQIVNDFQKGDIAEGYSVSREKKESFPLTVTSAQKNPTAFYLCASSPRQGDGYTFGSGTRLTVV.

The chain carries TRBV19 and TRBJ1-1, with D maybe TRBD1 (5 bases). V was clipped by 6 bases and J by 7 bases, with 15 bases between them. From germline, CDR1 is LNHDA and CDR2 SQIVND (reference sequence). The CDR3 is made up of 13 amino acids. Here the CDR3 DNA reads TGTGCCAGTAGCCTCAGGGATATCGATGAAGCTTTCTTT. Translation: CASSLRDIDEAFF.

V gene TRBV27 combines with J gene TRBJ1-2, with 8 bases matching TRBD1. J lost 2 bases, V lost 4 bases, and 9 bases had no gene match. Germline-derived CDR1 and CDR2 are MNHEY and SMNVEV (reference sequence). The CDR3 contains 16 residues. CDR3 amino acids: CASSSRQGRLNYGYTF. CDR3 in DNA: TGTGCCAGCAGTTCAAGACAGGGGCGCCTAAACTATGGCTACACCTTC.

The rearrangement uses TRBV2 and TRBJ2-1; TRBD2 might be the D (6 bases). Germline V gene data show CDR1 as SNHLY and CDR2 as FYNNEI. The CDR3 contains 12 residues. Deletions cut 3 bases from V and 7 bases from J, with 7 bases between. CDR3 in amino acids: CASSDGGNEQFF. The DNA for the CDR3 is TGTGCCAGCAGTGACGGGGGAAATGAGCAGTTCTTC.

The genes are TRBV27 and TRBJ1-1; D gene unclear. Trimming removed 5 bases at V and 7 bases at J, with 17 bases between. Germline CDR1 and CDR2: MNHEY and SMNVEV (reference sequence). The CDR3 sequence is 14 residues long. The CDR3 nucleotides read TGTGCCAGCAGTCATAGTCGGAGGCAATTTGAAGCTTTCTTT. It encodes CASSHSRRQFEAFF.

The chain uses TRBV27 and TRBJ1-1; TRBD1 might be the D (6 bases). V lost 5 bases and J 5 bases, leaving 15 bases between the germline ends. The CDR3 loop spans 14 amino acids. Per the germline V gene, CDR1 is MNHEY and CDR2 is SMNVEV (reference sequence). CDR3 DNA: TGTGCCAGCAGTCACACAGTTAGGGGGACTGAAGCTTTCTTT. Translation: CASSHTVRGTEAFF.

The rearrangement joins TRBV4-1 to TRBJ1-2; no reliable D call. CDR1 and CDR2 (germline): MGHRA, YSYEKL. This CDR3 is built from 15 residues. The V end was cut by 1 base, the J end by 6 bases, with 15 bases between. CDR3 sequence (DNA): TGCGCCAGCAGCCAAGTCGGGTGGCCCGGTGATGGCTACACCTTC. Amino acid sequence: CASSQVGWPGDGYTF.

Here the CDR3 reads CASSEPTAEQFF. The CDR3 DNA reads as TGTGCCAGCAGTGAACCGACGGCTGAGCAGTTCTTC. This chain connects TRBV27 to TRBJ2-1; D uncertain. This CDR3 spans 12 amino acids. Germline V gene data show CDR1 as MNHEY and CDR2 as SMNVEV (reference sequence). Trimming stripped 5 bases from V and 9 bases from J, with 11 bases between.

The genes are TRBV13 and TRBJ1-1; D is ambiguous. The CDR3 contains 15 residues. CDR1 and CDR2 from the germline V gene are PRHDT and FYEKMQ (reference sequence). Trimming left V 0 bases short and J 3 bases short, with 11 bases between. CDR3: CASSLGGSRYTEAFF. The CDR3 nucleotides are TGTGCCAGCAGCTTAGGCGGCAGTAGATACACTGAAGCTTTCTTT.

The CDR3 region has the DNA TGTGCCAGCATGGGACAGGGGTTAAACAATGAGCAGTTCTTC. Its translation: CASMGQGLNNEQFF. The chain recombines TRBV7-9 with TRBJ2-1, with TRBD1 identical over 10 bases. Trimming at V came to 7 bases and at J to 5 bases, leaving 5 bases not matched to a gene. Germline CDR1 reads SEHNR; CDR2 reads FQNEAQ (reference sequence). This CDR3 is 14 amino acids long.

The chain joins TRBV6-1 to TRBJ1-1, with 7 bases aligning to TRBD1. CDR1 is MNHNS and CDR2 is SASEGT in the germline V gene. V lost 6 bases to trimming and J lost 0 bases; unmatched junction nucleotides: 4. This CDR3 comprises 14 residues. The CDR3 nucleotides read TGTGCCAGCAGGGGACAGAGCATGAACACTGAAGCTTTCTTT. Protein sequence: CASRGQSMNTEAFF.